These T cell receptor beta chains were read from a single sample in a study of response to subunit inactivated influenza vaccine. One entry per CDR3 protein, called by TCRdb with MiXCR from the RT-PCR reads. The data contain roughly 160,000 distinct CDR3 sequences, about 11% of them seen just once; the ten biggest clones take up around 12%. Material: non-naive T cells sorted from PBMCs, obtained about 40 days after vaccination. The origin of the receptors is a man aged 50 to 59 who received an inactivated influenza vaccine. The CDR3 runs from the conserved cysteine through the conserved F or W. The D gene is left open where the match is weak. Clone size is stated in some rows and not others, as once, few, many or a class when expanded.

TRBJ1-2,TRBV5-1,TRBD1,many,CASSTTGAGGYGYTF,TGCGCCAGCAGCACAACAGGGGCTGGTGGCTATGGCTACACCTTC
TRBJ2-5,TRBV5-1,TRBD2,.,CASSLAGGVGETQYF,TGCGCCAGCAGCTTGGCCGGGGGGGTAGGCGAGACCCAGTACTTC
TRBJ2-3,TRBV28,TRBD2,few,CASTRFTGGSTDTQYF,TGTGCCAGCACTAGGTTTACGGGAGGAAGCACAGATACGCAGTATTTT
TRBJ1-5,TRBV24-1,.,few,CATSDQYSNQPQHF,TGTGCCACCAGTGACCAGTATAGCAATCAGCCCCAGCATTTT
TRBJ2-7,TRBV5-1,TRBD1,many,CASSFTQGAVYEQYF,TGCGCCAGCAGCTTCACACAGGGGGCAGTTTACGAGCAGTACTTC
TRBJ2-7,TRBV28,.,few,CASTSPVGGRYEQYF,TGTGCCAGCACCTCCCCCGTGGGGGGCCGCTACGAGCAGTACTTC
TRBJ2-3,TRBV25-1,.,.,CASSGYTDTQYF,TGTGCCAGCAGTGGCTATACAGATACGCAGTATTTT
TRBJ2-7,TRBV6-2/TRBV6-3,.,few,CASSYRPDGEQYF,TGTGCCAGCAGTTACCGCCCCGACGGGGAGCAGTACTTC
TRBJ2-1,TRBV3-1,.,few,CASSQVDEQFF,TGTGCCAGCAGCCAGGTCGATGAGCAGTTCTTC
TRBJ1-4,TRBV4-2,TRBD1,few,CASSHRDRGYEKLFF,TGTGCCAGCAGCCATAGGGACAGGGGTTATGAAAAACTGTTTTTT
TRBJ2-7,TRBV3-1,.,many,CASSPDSSYEQYF,TGTGCCAGCAGCCCGGACAGCTCCTACGAGCAGTACTTC
TRBJ1-4,TRBV20-1,.,few,CSAIGQFDEKLFF,TGCAGTGCGATTGGACAATTTGATGAAAAACTGTTTTTT
TRBJ2-1,TRBV7-9,.,many,CASSFGSRDEQFF,TGTGCCAGCAGCTTTGGGAGTAGGGATGAGCAGTTCTTC
TRBJ2-7,TRBV28,TRBD2,many,CASSLYPRGTTYEQYF,TGTGCCAGCAGTTTATATCCGCGGGGGACTACCTACGAGCAGTACTTC
TRBJ2-1,TRBV20-1,.,few,CSARYREHWYNEQFF,TGCAGTGCTAGGTACAGGGAGCATTGGTACAATGAGCAGTTCTTC
TRBJ1-4,TRBV11-1,.,few,CASSPRSAEKLFF,TGTGCCAGCAGCCCCCGGAGTGCTGAAAAACTGTTTTTT
TRBJ1-3,TRBV28,.,many,CASIRAAGNTIYF,TGTGCCAGCATAAGGGCAGCTGGAAACACCATATATTTT
TRBJ2-3,TRBV6-2/TRBV6-3,.,few,CASSYGAYTDTQYF,TGTGCCAGCAGTTACGGGGCTTACACAGATACGCAGTATTTT
TRBJ2-7,TRBV29-1,TRBD1,.,CSVVETGDPHEQYF,TGCAGCGTTGTGGAGACAGGGGATCCCCACGAGCAGTACTTC
TRBJ2-5,TRBV5-1,.,few,CASATSLAVETQYF,TGCGCCAGCGCAACCTCACTAGCTGTCGAGACCCAGTACTTC
TRBJ1-1,TRBV20-1,TRBD1,few,CSAPDRGHTEAFF,TGCAGTGCGCCGGACAGGGGACACACTGAAGCTTTCTTT
TRBJ2-2,TRBV6-1,TRBD1,.,CASRQGAESGELFF,TGTGCCAGCAGGCAGGGGGCGGAAAGCGGGGAGCTGTTTTTT
TRBJ2-3,TRBV5-1,.,many,CASSGGPSTDTQYF,TGCGCCAGCAGTGGGGGACCGAGCACAGATACGCAGTATTTT
TRBJ1-4,TRBV2,.,.,CASKVGSSVEKLFF,TGTGCCAGCAAGGTGGGCAGCTCCGTTGAAAAACTGTTTTTT
TRBJ2-1,TRBV5-6,.,.,CASSLRSTNEQFF,TGTGCCAGCAGCTTGAGGTCCACCAATGAGCAGTTCTTC
TRBJ2-3,TRBV11-2,TRBD2,few,CASSLVRFRSPSPSSGGAPDTQYF,TGTGCCAGCAGCTTAGTTCGGTTTAGGTCTCCGTCCCCGTCTAGCGGGGGGGCACCAGATACGCAGTATTTT
TRBJ1-1,TRBV28,.,few,CASSTRVVGAFF,TGTGCCAGCAGTACCCGCGTGGTGGGGGCTTTCTTT
TRBJ1-1,TRBV11-2,TRBD1,few,CASSSYRGGMGLNTEAFF,TGTGCCAGCAGCTCATACAGGGGGGGCATGGGACTGAACACTGAAGCTTTCTTT
TRBJ2-1,TRBV11-2,.,many,CASSANANNEQFF,TGTGCCAGCAGCGCGAACGCTAACAATGAGCAGTTCTTC
TRBJ2-7,TRBV2,.,.,CASSEALYSQLGEQYF,TGTGCCAGCAGTGAAGCCTTATACAGTCAGCTGGGGGAGCAGTACTTC
TRBJ1-1,TRBV4-3,TRBD1,many,CASSQEAGGQASNTEAFF,TGCGCCAGCAGCCAAGAGGCTGGGGGACAGGCCTCAAACACTGAAGCTTTCTTT
TRBJ2-1,TRBV5-4,TRBD1,.,CASSPRDRGLNEQFF,TGTGCCAGCAGCCCGAGGGACAGGGGGCTGAATGAGCAGTTCTTC